Given below is one TCR beta chain in context. What it binds is not known. The sample belongs to a study of radiation and T cells in renal cell carcinoma. Study-wide points: Top tumor clonotypes rose in blood 2 weeks post-radiation, then contracted. Pretreatment tumor biopsies were lacking, so baseline clonotypes are unknown.

The time point here: blood 4 weeks post-SBRT, at nephrectomy. Indicated treatment: 15 Gy SBRT to primary tumor, nephrectomy 4 weeks later. Nephrectomy followed 15 Gy stereotactic body radiation by 4 weeks. The patient's renal cell carcinoma had clear cell pathology. The CDR3 contains 16 residues. Trimming removed 1 base at V and 2 bases at J, with 13 bases between. Germline V CDR1 and CDR2: SGHNT, YYREEE (reference sequence). Profiled with immunoSEQ multiplex PCR; TCRdb holds only in-frame clones, not every one. The profile shows 130,000 to 150,000 clones, 65% to 90% of them singletons. The chain carries TRBV5-4 and TRBJ2-1; D possibly uses TRBD1 or TRBD2 (5 bases each). Sequenced material: blood, taken from a patient whose treatment included radiotherapy and nephrectomy. This receptor was obtained from a woman between 45 and 60 years old with renal cell carcinoma. The DNA for the CDR3 is TGTGCCAGCAGCTTGACGGGGCGGCTTACCTACAATGAGCAGTTCTTC. Translation gives CASSLTGRLTYNEQFF.